Below, 25 T cell receptor beta chains from the same sample are listed, as sequenced in a study of T cell changes during pregnancy in multiple sclerosis. Sequencing used immunoSEQ multiplex PCR; TCRdb keeps in-frame clones, though not all of them. The data show about 41,000 clones, around 92% seen once. The sample consisted of CD8+ T cells from peripheral blood mononuclear cells, taken in the third trimester of pregnancy. The receptors derive from a female donor with multiple sclerosis, enrolled in a pregnancy study.

This clone came up once. The chain couples TRBV4-3 to TRBJ2-1; D is possibly TRBD2 (6 bases). Germline assignment: CDR1 LGHNA and CDR2 YSLEER. With 0 bases removed from V and 2 bases from J, the gap between germline ends came to 11 bases. CDR3 size: 16 residues. CDR3 in amino acids: CASSQDLSGAYNEQFF. The DNA of the CDR3 is TGCGCCAGCAGCCAAGATCTTAGCGGCGCCTACAATGAGCAGTTCTTC.

This chain connects TRBV7-6 to TRBJ2-6, with TRBD1 matching over 8 bases. In germline, CDR1 is SGHVS, CDR2 FNYEAQ. V lost 5 bases, J lost 0 bases, and 12 bases stayed unmatched. This CDR3 comprises 19 residues. The CDR3 is CASSPRGQVFNSGANVLTF. CDR3 nucleotides: TGTGCCAGCAGCCCCCGGGGACAGGTCTTTAACTCTGGGGCCAACGTCCTGACTTTC.

The rearrangement joins TRBV25-1 to TRBJ1-2; D is perhaps TRBD1 (6 bases). Trimming removed 8 bases at V and 8 bases at J, with 18 bases between. CDR1 and CDR2 from the germline V gene are MGHDK and SYGVNS. The CDR3 consists of 13 residues. In DNA form, the CDR3 reads TGTGCCAGCGTTGGAGGGGGGGGGTTAGGCTACACCTTC. It codes for CASVGGGGLGYTF.

CDR3 sequence reads: CASSSLEVGQGSAQHF. Here the CDR3 DNA reads TGTGCCAGTAGTTCCTTAGAAGTCGGACAGGGGAGCGCCCAGCATTTT. The chain recombines TRBV19 with TRBJ1-5; TRBD1 aligns across 9 bases. CDR3 length: 16 residues. Trimming cost V 5 bases and J 11 bases; bases outside gene matches: 16. CDR1 is LNHDA, CDR2 SQIVND, per germline (reference sequence).

This rearrangement joins TRBV7-2 to TRBJ2-3; 9 bases are a match to TRBD2. Germline values: CDR1 SGHTA, CDR2 FQGNSA. The CDR3 consists of 16 residues. The ends lost 6 bases at V and 2 bases at J; junction bases unmatched: 9. The CDR3 DNA follows: TGTGCCAGCAGTCATCCCGGGACTAGCAACACAGATACGCAGTATTTT. It is translated as CASSHPGTSNTDTQYF.

The CDR3 nucleotides are TGCAGCGTCCTGACTTCGCGGGAGGCCTCCTACGAGCAGTACTTC. This translates into CSVLTSREASYEQYF. The chain employs TRBV29-1 and TRBJ2-7, with 8 bases identical to TRBD2. CDR1 is SQVTM and CDR2 is ANQGSEA in the germline V gene. The CDR3 totals 15 residues. Trimming at V came to 6 bases and at J to 0 bases, leaving 10 bases not matched to a gene.

V usage is TRBV19 and J usage is TRBJ1-1; tentative D call: TRBD1 (5 bases). This CDR3 is 16 amino acids long. With 0 bases removed from V and 5 bases from J, the gap between germline ends came to 16 bases. Germline CDR1 LNHDA, CDR2 SQIVND (reference sequence). In DNA, the CDR3 is TGTGCCAGTAGTATAGATCGGTCCCAGGGTAGAACTGAAGCTTTCTTT. It translates to CASSIDRSQGRTEAFF.

The CDR3: CASSSGQNNSPLHF. CDR3 sequence (DNA): TGTGCCAGCAGCTCCGGACAGAATAATTCACCCCTCCACTTT. The V call is TRBV6-5, the J call TRBJ1-6, with D perhaps TRBD1 (6 bases). Germline assignment: CDR1 MNHEY and CDR2 SVGAGI. Trimming shortened V by 6 bases and J by 5 bases, and 11 bases separated the two germline ends. The CDR3 loop spans 14 amino acids.

The chain couples TRBV14 to TRBJ2-7; 8 bases map to TRBD2. This CDR3 spans 16 amino acids. Germline V lookup: CDR1 SGHDN, CDR2 FVKESK. The junction had 9 bases not matched to a gene; V was cut back by 2 bases and J by 3 bases. CDR3 DNA sequence: TGTGCCAGCAGCCAAAATGTAGCGGGAACTCTCTACGAGCAGTACTTC. This translates into CASSQNVAGTLYEQYF.

The chain couples TRBV7-9 to TRBJ1-2, with 7 bases that match TRBD1. The CDR3 extends over 14 amino acids. The germline V gene encodes CDR1 SEHNR and CDR2 FQNEAQ (reference sequence). V shed 1 base, J shed 3 bases, and the junction held 2 bases outside the gene matches. CDR3 coding DNA: TGTGCCAGCAGCTTAGGACAGGGTGACTATGGCTACACCTTC. Translation: CASSLGQGDYGYTF.

The chain combines TRBV27 with TRBJ2-3; 8 nucleotides line up with TRBD1. V shed 6 bases and J 3 bases; nucleotides not matched to a gene: 5. Germline V gives CDR1 MNHEY, CDR2 SMNVEV (reference sequence). The CDR3 has 14 amino acids. DNA for the CDR3: TGTGCCAGCAGCCAGGGGGCGAAAACAGATACGCAGTATTTT. The encoded protein is CASSQGAKTDTQYF.

This chain connects TRBV19 to TRBJ1-2; the D gene is possibly TRBD1 (5 bases). The CDR3 sequence is 15 residues long. The ends were cut back, 5 bases at V and 2 bases at J, with 15 bases in the middle. CDR1 is LNHDA and CDR2 is SQIVND in the germline V gene (reference sequence). Here the CDR3 DNA reads TGTGCCAGTAGTTCCCCCCTGACAGAGAACTATGGCTACACCTTC. It translates to CASSSPLTENYGYTF. The full variable domain, with the rest looked up from reference TRBV19 and TRBJ1-2, is DGGITQSPKYLFRKEGQNVTLSCEQNLNHDAMYWYRQDPGQGLRLIYYSQIVNDFQKGDIAEGYSVSREKKESFPLTVTSAQKNPTAFYLCASSSPLTENYGYTFGSGTRLTVV.

The rearrangement links TRBV27 to TRBJ2-7; maybe TRBD2 (6 bases). The germline V and J ends were trimmed by 3 bases and 3 bases, with 12 bases remaining between them. This CDR3 region has 14 residues. Germline-derived CDR1 and CDR2 are MNHEY and SMNVEV (reference sequence). CDR3 region: CASSFGGWGYEQYF. CDR3 nucleotides: TGTGCCAGCAGTTTCGGGGGATGGGGCTACGAGCAGTACTTC.

The genes are TRBV28 and TRBJ2-7; the match to TRBD1 covers 7 bases. The length of the CDR3 is 14 residues. After removal of 0 bases from V and 5 bases from J, the junction contained 4 bases not matched to a gene. Looked up from germline, CDR1 is MDHEN and CDR2 is SYDVKM. CDR3 region: CASSLWQGVNEQYF. In nucleotides, the CDR3 is TGTGCCAGCAGTTTATGGCAGGGGGTGAACGAGCAGTACTTC.

The V call is TRBV29-1, the J call TRBJ2-5, with TRBD2 identical over 7 bases. V was pared by 5 bases and J by 1 base, with 4 bases of the junction left unmatched. Germline CDR1 reads SQVTM; CDR2 reads ANQGSEA. The CDR3 totals 13 residues. CDR3 nucleotide sequence: TGCAGCGTTACGGCGGGGGTCCAAGAGACCCAGTACTTC. It specifies CSVTAGVQETQYF. The full variable domain, completed using reference TRBV29-1 and TRBJ2-5, is SAVISQKPSRDICQRGTSLTIQCQVDSQVTMMFWYRQQPGQSLTLIATANQGSEATYESGFVIDKFPISRPNLTFSTLTVSNMSPEDSSIYLCSVTAGVQETQYFGPGTRLLVL.

The CDR3 here is CASSYYYTRDRSSYEQYF. The DNA for the CDR3 is TGTGCCAGCAGTTACTACTACACCCGGGACAGGAGCTCCTACGAGCAGTACTTC. The V and J genes are TRBV28 and TRBJ2-7; 8 nucleotides match TRBD1. Germline CDR1 and CDR2: MDHEN and SYDVKM. The CDR3 consists of 18 residues. V shed 4 bases and J 0 bases; nucleotides not matched to a gene: 14.

The chain has TRBV6-6 and TRBJ2-7; 13 nucleotides line up with TRBD2. Trimming removed 6 bases from V and 2 bases from J; junction bases left unmatched: 4. Germline assignment: CDR1 MNHNY and CDR2 SVGAGI (reference sequence). The CDR3 sequence is 15 residues long. CDR3 in amino acids: CASRYGTSGTYEQYF. The CDR3 DNA reads TGTGCCAGCAGGTACGGGACTAGCGGGACCTACGAGCAGTACTTC.

The J gene is TRBJ2-7, the V gene TRBV2, with TRBD1 as a possible D gene (6 bases). Trimming left V 6 bases short and J 4 bases short, with 13 bases between. This CDR3 is built from 13 residues. Germline V gene data show CDR1 as SNHLY and CDR2 as FYNNEI. The CDR3 sequence is CASRDSSQYEQYF. Written as DNA, the CDR3 is TGTGCCAGCAGGGACAGTTCCCAATACGAGCAGTACTTC.

The chain links TRBV19 to TRBJ2-7; 7 nucleotides align to TRBD1. This CDR3 has 14 amino acids. CDR1 is LNHDA, CDR2 SQIVND, per germline (reference sequence). The trim removed 3 bases at V and 2 bases at J, leaving 4 bases unmatched. The CDR3, as DNA: TGTGCCAGTAGTATTAGCCAGGGGGCCTACGAGCAGTACTTC. Protein sequence: CASSISQGAYEQYF.

The V call is TRBV5-8, the J call TRBJ1-2, with D unclear. Germline lookup yields CDR1 SGHTS and CDR2 YDEGEE. This CDR3 is built from 15 residues. V lost 5 bases and J lost 5, with 19 bases in between. The CDR3 DNA sequence: TGTGCCAGCAGTCATCCGGGAAGTTCCAAATATGGCTACACCTTC. It is translated as CASSHPGSSKYGYTF. The full variable domain, its missing parts supplied by reference TRBV5-8 and TRBJ1-2, is EAGVTQSPTHLIKTRGQQATLRCSPISGHTSVYWYQQALGLGLQFLLWYDEGEERNRGNFPPRFSGRQFPNYSSELNVNALELEDSALYLCASSHPGSSKYGYTFGSGTRLTVV.

This chain links TRBV5-4 with TRBJ2-7; TRBD2 matches at 9 bases. The CDR3 has 15 residues. The V gene's germline CDR1 is SGHNT and CDR2 YYREEE (reference sequence). V lost 0 bases to trimming and J lost 3 bases; unmatched junction nucleotides: 4. This CDR3 is CASSLAASGIYEQYF. The DNA of the CDR3 is TGTGCCAGCAGCTTGGCCGCTAGCGGGATCTACGAGCAGTACTTC.

This rearrangement joins TRBV25-1 to TRBJ2-3; D not resolved. V lost 4 bases and J 0 bases, leaving 8 bases between the germline ends. The CDR3 consists of 14 residues. The germline V gene encodes CDR1 MGHDK and CDR2 SYGVNS. The CDR3 bases are TGTGCCAGCAGTGGTGTCGGGAGCACAGATACGCAGTATTTT. It translates to CASSGVGSTDTQYF.

This chain connects TRBV5-1 to TRBJ2-7; 14 bases map to TRBD2. The germline V gene has CDR1 SGHRS and CDR2 YFSETQ. Trimming cost V 4 bases and J 0 bases; bases outside gene matches: 12. This CDR3 comprises 19 residues. This CDR3 reads CASSHPPGTSGRVSYEQYF. CDR3 DNA sequence: TGCGCCAGCAGCCATCCTCCCGGGACTAGCGGGAGAGTCTCCTACGAGCAGTACTTC.

The chain couples TRBV14 to TRBJ2-3, with D perhaps TRBD2 (6 bases). Germline CDR1 SGHDN, CDR2 FVKESK. CDR3 length equals 13 residues. Trimming took 5 bases from V and 4 from J, leaving 10 bases between them. CDR3 sequence reads: CASSGGLPDTQYF. In DNA form, the CDR3 reads TGTGCCAGCAGCGGAGGGCTCCCAGATACGCAGTATTTT.

The V call is TRBV6-6, the J call TRBJ2-7; 7 positions agree with TRBD1. V was pared by 2 bases and J by 5 bases, with 9 bases of the junction left unmatched. This CDR3 contains 15 residues. The germline V gene encodes CDR1 MNHNY and CDR2 SVGAGI (reference sequence). CDR3 protein: CASSYQGDRKNEQYF. CDR3 DNA sequence: TGTGCCAGCAGTTACCAAGGGGACAGAAAAAACGAGCAGTACTTC.